This entry lists 6 T cell receptor beta chains sequenced from one sample in a study of T cells in Graves' hyperthyroidism and ophthalmopathy. RNA transcripts served as the template for amplifying TCR beta CDR3 regions. The TCR CDR3 first-round RT-PCR relied on the HTBI primer set. TCRdb re-called the multiplex PCR reads with MiXCR, one entry per CDR3 protein. The sample includes approximately 600,000 distinct CDR3 sequences, about 15% of them seen just once. Input material: blood. The receptors stem from a woman in her twenties or thirties with Graves' hyperthyroidism that later progressed to Graves' ophthalmopathy.

This clonotype was recorded at least ten times. V and J are TRBV25-1 and TRBJ1-2; D is uncertain. The V end was cut by 4 bases, the J end by 4 bases, with 13 bases between. The CDR3 loop spans 14 amino acids. CDR1 and CDR2 from the germline V gene are MGHDK and SYGVNS. The CDR3: CASSGVLASYGYTF. The CDR3 DNA reads as TGTGCCAGCAGTGGCGTCTTAGCCTCCTATGGCTACACCTTC.

This rearrangement joins TRBV20-1 to TRBJ2-1; perhaps TRBD2 as D (6 bases). The V gene's germline CDR1 is DFQATT and CDR2 SNEGSKA (reference sequence). This CDR3 comprises 17 residues. Between the trimmed V and J ends, which lost 0 bases and 4 bases, there was a span of 19 bases. CDR3 loop: CSARDEAAVAAYNEQFF. The CDR3 coding sequence is TGCAGTGCTAGAGATGAAGCGGCGGTAGCGGCATACAATGAGCAGTTCTTC.

The chain combines TRBV5-1 with TRBJ2-7; 11 nucleotides line up with TRBD2. Losses at the gene ends were 3 bases for V and 2 bases for J; bases not matched to a gene: 10. The CDR3 is made up of 17 amino acids. CDR1 SGHRS and CDR2 YFSETQ come from the germline V gene. CDR3 sequence: CASSSGGTSGSTYEQYF. The CDR3 DNA reads as TGCGCCAGCAGCTCGGGAGGTACTAGCGGGAGCACCTACGAGCAGTACTTC.

This clonotype was seen ten or more times. This chain links TRBV11-2 with TRBJ2-1; tentatively, D is TRBD1 (6 bases). Trimming removed 4 bases at V and 0 bases at J, with 13 bases between. CDR3 length equals 16 residues. CDR1 SGHAT and CDR2 FQNNGV come from the germline V gene. Written as DNA, the CDR3 is TGTGCCAGCAGCTCCTTCAGGGGTGTCTCCTACAATGAGCAGTTCTTC. This encodes CASSSFRGVSYNEQFF.

Remarks on this clonotype: At one end, the junction sequence differs from germline, possibly due to a read error. This rearrangement joins TRBV28 to TRBJ2-7; 9 positions agree with TRBD2. The CDR3 consists of 17 residues. Germline-derived CDR1 and CDR2 are MDHEN and SYDVKM. CDR3 amino acids: CASSRGLALESMYGQYF. DNA of the CDR3: TGTGCCAGCAGCCGCGGACTAGCGCTCGAGAGCATGTACGGGCAGTACTTC.

The V gene is TRBV12-3 or TRBV12-4, the J gene TRBJ2-7; 11 nucleotides agree with TRBD1. CDR3 length: 14 amino acids. The V gene end was trimmed by 8 bases and the J gene end by 3 bases; junction bases not matched to a gene: 6. The CDR3 here is CASCWTGGNYEQYF. As DNA, the CDR3 is TGTGCCAGCTGCTGGACAGGGGGCAACTACGAGCAGTACTTC.